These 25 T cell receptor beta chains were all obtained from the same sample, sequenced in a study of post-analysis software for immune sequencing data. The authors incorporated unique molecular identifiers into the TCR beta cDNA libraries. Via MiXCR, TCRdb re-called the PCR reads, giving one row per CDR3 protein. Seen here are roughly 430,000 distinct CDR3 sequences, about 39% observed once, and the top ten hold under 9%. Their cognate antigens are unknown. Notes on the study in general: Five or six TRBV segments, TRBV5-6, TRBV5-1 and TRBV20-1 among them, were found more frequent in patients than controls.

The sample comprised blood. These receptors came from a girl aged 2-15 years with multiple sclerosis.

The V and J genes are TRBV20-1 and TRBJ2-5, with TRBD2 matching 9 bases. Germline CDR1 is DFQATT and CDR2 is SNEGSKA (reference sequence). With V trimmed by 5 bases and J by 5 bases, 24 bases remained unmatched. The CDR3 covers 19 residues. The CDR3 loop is CSADPSLRSSGSWEETQYF. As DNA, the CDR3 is TGCAGTGCTGACCCGTCGCTTCGGAGTAGCGGGAGTTGGGAGGAGACCCAGTACTTC.

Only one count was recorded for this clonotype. The CDR3 coding sequence is TGCAGTGCCACGACAGGGGACAGGGGGCGCGAGACCCAGTACTTC. Encoded protein: CSATTGDRGRETQYF. V gene TRBV20-1 combines with J gene TRBJ2-5; 12 nucleotides line up with TRBD1. The V and J ends lost 6 bases and 5 bases, in that order; junction bases with no gene match: 10. The germline V gene has CDR1 DFQATT and CDR2 SNEGSKA (reference sequence). The CDR3 length is 15 residues.

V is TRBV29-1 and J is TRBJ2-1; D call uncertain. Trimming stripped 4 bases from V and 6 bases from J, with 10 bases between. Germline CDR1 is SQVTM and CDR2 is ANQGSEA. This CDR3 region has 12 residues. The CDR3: CSVALVINEQFF. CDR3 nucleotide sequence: TGCAGCGTTGCCCTAGTTATCAATGAGCAGTTCTTC.

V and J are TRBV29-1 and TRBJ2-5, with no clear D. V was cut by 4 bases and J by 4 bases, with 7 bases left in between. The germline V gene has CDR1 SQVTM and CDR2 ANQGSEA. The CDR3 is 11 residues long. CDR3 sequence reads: CSVGVLETQYF. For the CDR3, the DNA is TGCAGCGTTGGAGTATTAGAGACCCAGTACTTC.

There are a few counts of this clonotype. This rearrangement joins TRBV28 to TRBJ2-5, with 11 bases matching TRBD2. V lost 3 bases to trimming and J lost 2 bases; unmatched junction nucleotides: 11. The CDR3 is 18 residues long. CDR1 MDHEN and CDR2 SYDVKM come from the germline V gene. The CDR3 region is CASSFQSSGLAEQETQYF. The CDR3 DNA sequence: TGTGCCAGCAGTTTTCAGAGTTCGGGACTAGCGGAACAAGAGACCCAGTACTTC.

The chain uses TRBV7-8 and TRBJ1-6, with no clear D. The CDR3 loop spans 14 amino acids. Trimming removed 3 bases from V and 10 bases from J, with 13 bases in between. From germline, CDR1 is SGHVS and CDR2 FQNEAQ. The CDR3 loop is CASSFATQVSPLHF. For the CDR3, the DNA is TGTGCCAGCAGCTTTGCCACCCAGGTGTCACCCCTCCACTTT.

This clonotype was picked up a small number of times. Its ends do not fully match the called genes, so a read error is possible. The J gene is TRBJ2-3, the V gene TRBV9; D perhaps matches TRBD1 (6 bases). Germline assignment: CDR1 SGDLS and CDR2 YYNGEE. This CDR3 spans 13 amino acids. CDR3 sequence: CASSVSDRDMQYF. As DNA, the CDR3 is TGTGCCAGCAGCGTGTCGGACAGAGATATGCAGTATTTT.

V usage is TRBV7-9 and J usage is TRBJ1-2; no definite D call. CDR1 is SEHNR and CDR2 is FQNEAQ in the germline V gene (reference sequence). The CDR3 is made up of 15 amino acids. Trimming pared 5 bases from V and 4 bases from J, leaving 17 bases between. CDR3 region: CASSNSTADTYGYTF. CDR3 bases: TGTGCCAGCAGCAATTCTACCGCTGACACCTATGGCTACACCTTC.

The CDR3 reads CSAKDRETTDTQYF. In DNA form, the CDR3 reads TGCAGTGCTAAGGACAGGGAGACGACAGATACGCAGTATTTT. The V gene is TRBV20-1, the J gene TRBJ2-3; 8 positions match TRBD1. V lost 4 bases and J lost 3; bases outside the gene matches: 6. The CDR3 loop spans 14 amino acids. From germline, CDR1 is DFQATT and CDR2 SNEGSKA (reference sequence).

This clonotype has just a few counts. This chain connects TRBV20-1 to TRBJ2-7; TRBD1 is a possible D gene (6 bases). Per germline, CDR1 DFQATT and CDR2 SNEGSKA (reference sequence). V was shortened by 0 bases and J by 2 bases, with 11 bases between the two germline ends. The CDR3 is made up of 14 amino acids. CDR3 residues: CSAREPTGPYEQYF. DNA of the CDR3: TGCAGTGCTAGAGAGCCTACAGGGCCCTACGAGCAGTACTTC.

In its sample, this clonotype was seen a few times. The CDR3 protein is CASSLIPGDIQYF. In DNA, the CDR3 is TGCGCCAGCAGCTTGATTCCGGGAGACATTCAGTACTTC. The J gene is TRBJ2-4, the V gene TRBV5-1; weak D call: TRBD2 (6 bases). This CDR3 spans 13 amino acids. Germline V gene lookup returns CDR1 SGHRS and CDR2 YFSETQ. With 1 base removed from V and 8 bases from J, the gap between germline ends came to 10 bases. Complete variable domain (other parts from reference TRBV5-1 and TRBJ2-4): KAGVTQTPRYLIKTRGQQVTLSCSPISGHRSVSWYQQTPGQGLQFLFEYFSETQRNKGNFPGRFSGRQFSNSRSEMNVSTLELGDSALYLCASSLIPGDIQYFGAGTRLSVL.

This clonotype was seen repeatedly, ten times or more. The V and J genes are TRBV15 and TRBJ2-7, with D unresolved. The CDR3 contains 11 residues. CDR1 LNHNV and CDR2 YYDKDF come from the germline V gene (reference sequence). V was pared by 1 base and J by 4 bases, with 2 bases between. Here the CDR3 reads CATSRGYEQYF. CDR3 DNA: TGTGCCACCAGCAGAGGGTACGAGCAGTACTTC.

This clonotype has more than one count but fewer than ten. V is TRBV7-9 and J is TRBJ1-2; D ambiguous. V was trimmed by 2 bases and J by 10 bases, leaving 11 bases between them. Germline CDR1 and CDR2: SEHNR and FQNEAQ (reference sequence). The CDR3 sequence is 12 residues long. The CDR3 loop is CASSLSRSDYTF. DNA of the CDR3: TGTGCCAGCAGCTTATCCCGGTCGGACTACACCTTC. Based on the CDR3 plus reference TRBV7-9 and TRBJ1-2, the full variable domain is DTGVSQNPRHKITKRGQNVTFRCDPISEHNRLYWYRQTLGQGPEFLTYFQNEAQLEKSRLLSDRFSAERPKGSFSTLEIQRTEQGDSAMYLCASSLSRSDYTFGSGTRLTVV.

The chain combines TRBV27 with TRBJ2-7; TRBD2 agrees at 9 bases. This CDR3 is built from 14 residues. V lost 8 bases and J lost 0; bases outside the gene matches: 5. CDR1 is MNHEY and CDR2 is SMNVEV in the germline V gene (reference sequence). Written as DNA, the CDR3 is TGTGCCAGCTCGCAGCGGGGGGTCTCCTACGAGCAGTACTTC. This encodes CASSQRGVSYEQYF.

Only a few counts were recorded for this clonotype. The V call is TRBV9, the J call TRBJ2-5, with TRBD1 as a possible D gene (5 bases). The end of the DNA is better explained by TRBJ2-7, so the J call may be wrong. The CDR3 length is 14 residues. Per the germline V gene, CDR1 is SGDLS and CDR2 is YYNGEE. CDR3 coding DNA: TGTGCCAGCAGCACGCAAAACTCCCAGGGCGAGCAGTACTTC. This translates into CASSTQNSQGEQYF.

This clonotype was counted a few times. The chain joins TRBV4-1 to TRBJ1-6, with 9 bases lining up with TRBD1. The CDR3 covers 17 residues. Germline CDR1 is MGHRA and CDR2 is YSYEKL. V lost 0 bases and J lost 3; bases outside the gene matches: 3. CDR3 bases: TGCGCCAGCAGCCAAGATCCGGGACAGGGCTATAATTCACCCCTCCACTTT. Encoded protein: CASSQDPGQGYNSPLHF.

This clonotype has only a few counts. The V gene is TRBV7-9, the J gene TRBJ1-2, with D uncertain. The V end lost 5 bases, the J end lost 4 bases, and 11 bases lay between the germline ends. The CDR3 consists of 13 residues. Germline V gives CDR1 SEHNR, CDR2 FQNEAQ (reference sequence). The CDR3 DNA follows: TGTGCCAGCAGCCTCGAGGGCGCCTATGGCTACACCTTC. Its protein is CASSLEGAYGYTF.

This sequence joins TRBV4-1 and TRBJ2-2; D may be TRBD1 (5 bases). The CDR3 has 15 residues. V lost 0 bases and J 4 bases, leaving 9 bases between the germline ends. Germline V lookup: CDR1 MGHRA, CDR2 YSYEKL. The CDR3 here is CASSQEATVTGELFF. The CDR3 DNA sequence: TGCGCCAGCAGCCAAGAGGCGACAGTCACCGGGGAGCTGTTTTTT.

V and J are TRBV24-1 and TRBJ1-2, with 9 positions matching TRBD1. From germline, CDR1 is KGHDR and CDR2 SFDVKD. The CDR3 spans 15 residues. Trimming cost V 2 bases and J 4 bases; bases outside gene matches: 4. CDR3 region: CATSDWTGAAYGYTF. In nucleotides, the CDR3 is TGTGCCACCAGTGATTGGACAGGGGCGGCCTATGGCTACACCTTC.

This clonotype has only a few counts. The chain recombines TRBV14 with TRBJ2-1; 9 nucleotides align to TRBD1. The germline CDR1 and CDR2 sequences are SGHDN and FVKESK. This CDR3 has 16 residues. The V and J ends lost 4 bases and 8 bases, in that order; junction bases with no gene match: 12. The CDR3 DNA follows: TGTGCCAGCAGCCGAATCGTCGGGACAGGGCGGGATGAGCAGTTCTTC. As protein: CASSRIVGTGRDEQFF.

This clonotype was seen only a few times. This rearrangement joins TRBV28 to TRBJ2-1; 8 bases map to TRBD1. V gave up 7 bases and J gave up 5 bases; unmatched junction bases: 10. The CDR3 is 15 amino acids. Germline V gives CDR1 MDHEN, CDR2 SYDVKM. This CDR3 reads CASNPADRGHNEQFF. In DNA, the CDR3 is TGTGCCAGCAACCCTGCCGACAGGGGCCACAATGAGCAGTTCTTC.

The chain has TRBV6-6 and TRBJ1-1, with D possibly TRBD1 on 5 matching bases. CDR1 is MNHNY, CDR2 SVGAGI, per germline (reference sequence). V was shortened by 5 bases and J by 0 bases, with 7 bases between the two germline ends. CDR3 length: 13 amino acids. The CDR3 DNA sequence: TGTGCCAGCAGTCCGGACATGAACACTGAAGCTTTCTTT. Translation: CASSPDMNTEAFF.

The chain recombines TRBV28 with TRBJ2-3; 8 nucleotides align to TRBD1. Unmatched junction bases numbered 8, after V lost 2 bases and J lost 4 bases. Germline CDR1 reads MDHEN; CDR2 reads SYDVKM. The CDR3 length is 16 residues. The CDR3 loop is CASSLGQGGPADTQYF. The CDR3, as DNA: TGTGCCAGCAGTTTAGGACAGGGAGGTCCGGCAGATACGCAGTATTTT. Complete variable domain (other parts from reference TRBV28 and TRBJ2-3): DVKVTQSSRYLVKRTGEKVFLECVQDMDHENMFWYRQDPGLGLRLIYFSYDVKMKEKGDIPEGYSVSREKKERFSLILESASTNQTSMYLCASSLGQGGPADTQYFGPGTRLTVL.

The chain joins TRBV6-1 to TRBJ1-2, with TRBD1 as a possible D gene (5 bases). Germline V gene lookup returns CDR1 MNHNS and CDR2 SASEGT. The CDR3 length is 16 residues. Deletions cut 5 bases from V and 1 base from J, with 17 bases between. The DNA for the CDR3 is TGTGCCAGCAGTCGAAGCCGGGACCGGTATAACTATGGCTACACCTTC. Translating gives CASSRSRDRYNYGYTF.

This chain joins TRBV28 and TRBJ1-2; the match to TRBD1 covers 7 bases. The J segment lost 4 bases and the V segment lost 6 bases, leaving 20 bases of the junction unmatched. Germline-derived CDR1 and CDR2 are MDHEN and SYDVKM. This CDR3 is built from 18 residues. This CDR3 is CASSLSLRGGPVLYGYTF. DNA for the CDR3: TGTGCCAGCAGCCTCTCCCTCAGGGGGGGTCCGGTACTCTATGGCTACACCTTC.